Below are 31 T cell receptor beta chains sequenced from a single sample in a study of shared clonotypes between healthy human individuals. TCRdb's copy holds only in-frame clones and misses some; the assay was immunoSEQ multiplex PCR. The sample consists of 650,000 to 800,000 clones, roughly two thirds of them appearing once. The specimen sequenced was memory CD4+ T cells sorted from blood. Subset of the sample: CD45RA-negative fraction. The receptors were sampled from a woman aged 25 to 39 in good health.

The chain employs TRBV5-1 and TRBJ2-1; 11 bases align to TRBD2. Looked up from germline, CDR1 is SGHRS and CDR2 is YFSETQ. The CDR3 length is 15 residues. After removal of 4 bases from V and 2 bases from J, the junction contained 2 bases not matched to a gene. The CDR3 here is CASSVTSGAYNEQFF. The DNA of the CDR3 is TGCGCCAGCAGCGTGACTAGCGGGGCCTACAATGAGCAGTTCTTC.

The gene calls are TRBV4-1 and TRBJ2-3, with TRBD1 matching 7 bases. Unmatched junction bases numbered 5, after V lost 1 base and J lost 4 bases. The CDR3 loop spans 15 amino acids. CDR1 and CDR2 from the germline V gene are MGHRA and YSYEKL. Here the CDR3 reads CASSQATGWSDTQYF. For the CDR3, the DNA is TGCGCCAGCAGCCAAGCGACAGGGTGGTCAGATACGCAGTATTTT.

This clone has a single count. V is TRBV28 and J is TRBJ2-7, with 7 nucleotides matching TRBD1. The CDR3 has 16 residues. J lost 4 bases, V lost 4 bases, and 13 bases had no gene match. Germline CDR1 reads MDHEN; CDR2 reads SYDVKM. CDR3: CASSSPRGRQGYEQYF. The CDR3 nucleotides are TGTGCCAGCAGTTCTCCTAGAGGCCGACAGGGATACGAGCAGTACTTC. The full variable domain, in which reference TRBV28 and TRBJ2-7 provide the parts outside the CDR3, is DVKVTQSSRYLVKRTGEKVFLECVQDMDHENMFWYRQDPGLGLRLIYFSYDVKMKEKGDIPEGYSVSREKKERFSLILESASTNQTSMYLCASSSPRGRQGYEQYFGPGTRLTVT.

The chain recombines TRBV4-1 with TRBJ1-3; no clear D. The CDR3 runs to 15 residues. Germline V gives CDR1 MGHRA, CDR2 YSYEKL. The germline V and J ends were trimmed by 1 base and 0 bases, with 7 bases remaining between them. The CDR3 loop reads CASSQVVSSGNTIYF. CDR3 coding DNA: TGCGCCAGCAGCCAAGTCGTTAGCTCTGGAAACACCATATATTTT.

The rearrangement links TRBV11-2 to TRBJ2-2; possible D gene TRBD1, 5 bases. Looked up from germline, CDR1 is SGHAT and CDR2 is FQNNGV. This CDR3 has 16 residues. Trimming pared 1 base from V and 5 bases from J, leaving 14 bases between. CDR3 sequence (DNA): TGTGCCAGCAGCTTAGCTCCAGGGCCAAGTACCGGGGAGCTGTTTTTT. Protein sequence: CASSLAPGPSTGELFF.

In DNA form, the CDR3 reads TGTGCCAGCAGTTACACAGGGGGTTCTGGAAACACCATATATTTT. It specifies CASSYTGGSGNTIYF. This rearrangement joins TRBV2 to TRBJ1-3, with 8 bases that match TRBD1. The V and J ends lost 5 bases and 1 base, in that order; junction bases with no gene match: 4. This CDR3 is built from 15 residues. Germline lookup yields CDR1 SNHLY and CDR2 FYNNEI.

The rearrangement links TRBV27 to TRBJ2-5, with D unclear. Between the trimmed V and J ends, which lost 2 bases and 5 bases, there was a span of 12 bases. CDR1 MNHEY and CDR2 SMNVEV come from the germline V gene (reference sequence). The CDR3 is made up of 14 amino acids. The CDR3 loop reads CASSLGGRMETQYF. CDR3 nucleotides: TGTGCCAGCAGTTTAGGTGGTAGGATGGAGACCCAGTACTTC.

About this clone itself: In the same sample, other DNA sequences code for this CDR3. V usage is TRBV4-1 and J usage is TRBJ2-3; 8 bases line up with TRBD1. Germline V CDR1 and CDR2: MGHRA, YSYEKL. The CDR3 runs 16 residues. The junction had 4 bases not matched to a gene; V was cut back by 1 base and J by 1 base. The CDR3 DNA follows: TGCGCCAGCAGCCAAGTACCGGGACAGGGCACAGATACGCAGTATTTT. The encoded protein is CASSQVPGQGTDTQYF.

The V gene is TRBV27, the J gene TRBJ2-2; D unclear. The CDR3 length is 13 residues. Trimming stripped 5 bases from V and 2 bases from J, with 6 bases between. Germline assignment: CDR1 MNHEY and CDR2 SMNVEV (reference sequence). DNA for the CDR3: TGTGCCAGCAGTGAACATAACACCGGGGAGCTGTTTTTT. It codes for CASSEHNTGELFF.

This sequence joins TRBV19 and TRBJ1-5; D is undetermined. Trimming left V 1 base short and J 2 bases short, with 9 bases between. The CDR3 sequence is 15 residues long. Germline V gives CDR1 LNHDA, CDR2 SQIVND (reference sequence). CDR3 residues: CASSIGPGGNQPQHF. CDR3 bases: TGTGCCAGTAGTATAGGGCCAGGAGGCAATCAGCCCCAGCATTTT.

This clone showed up just once. The genes are TRBV11-1 and TRBJ2-2, with D perhaps assigned TRBD1 or TRBD2 (5 bases each). Germline V gives CDR1 SGHAT, CDR2 FQDESV (reference sequence). The length of the CDR3 is 14 residues. V lost 5 bases, J lost 3 bases, and 10 bases lay in between. The CDR3 reads CASSRDRYTGELFF. The DNA of the CDR3 is TGTGCCAGCAGCCGGGACCGATACACCGGGGAGCTGTTTTTT.

This clone was recorded a few times. The V gene is TRBV19, the J gene TRBJ2-1; 8 bases line up with TRBD2. With 6 bases clipped from V and 1 base from J, the junction kept 8 bases outside the gene matches. The germline CDR1 and CDR2 sequences are LNHDA and SQIVND (reference sequence). The CDR3 length is 16 residues. The DNA of the CDR3 is TGTGCCAGTAGACCCTCACTAGCGGCTTCCTACAATGAGCAGTTCTTC. Encoded protein: CASRPSLAASYNEQFF. Looking up the rest from reference TRBV19 and TRBJ2-1 gives the full variable domain: DGGITQSPKYLFRKEGQNVTLSCEQNLNHDAMYWYRQDPGQGLRLIYYSQIVNDFQKGDIAEGYSVSREKKESFPLTVTSAQKNPTAFYLCASRPSLAASYNEQFFGPGTRLTVL.

Worth noting for this clone: This sample also contains other DNA sequences that code for the same CDR3. The V call is TRBV5-1, the J call TRBJ2-6; D is unclear. The CDR3 spans 16 residues. Trimming removed 0 bases at V and 2 bases at J, with 9 bases between. Germline V gene data show CDR1 as SGHRS and CDR2 as YFSETQ. The chain's CDR3 is CASSLDGVAGANVLTF. CDR3 bases: TGCGCCAGCAGCTTGGATGGAGTTGCTGGGGCCAACGTCCTGACTTTC. The full variable domain, its missing parts supplied by reference TRBV5-1 and TRBJ2-6, is KAGVTQTPRYLIKTRGQQVTLSCSPISGHRSVSWYQQTPGQGLQFLFEYFSETQRNKGNFPGRFSGRQFSNSRSEMNVSTLELGDSALYLCASSLDGVAGANVLTFGAGSRLTVL.

The V call is TRBV30, the J call TRBJ2-3; TRBD2 aligns across 14 bases. This CDR3 has 16 residues. V trimming: 8 bases; J trimming: 6 bases; junction bases outside the gene matches: 13. Per the germline V gene, CDR1 is GTSNPN and CDR2 is SVGIG (reference sequence). The CDR3: CAVSYGTSGSGDTQYF. The CDR3 DNA sequence: TGTGCCGTAAGCTACGGGACTAGCGGGAGCGGTGATACGCAGTATTTT.

The CDR3 coding sequence is TGTGCCAGCAGCCCGCTATGGACAGGGGAGAGCACTGAAGCTTTCTTT. It yields the protein CASSPLWTGESTEAFF. The gene calls are TRBV7-9 and TRBJ1-1, with TRBD1 matching 9 bases. The CDR3 extends over 16 amino acids. Trimming removed 5 bases from V and 4 bases from J; junction bases left unmatched: 11. Germline assignment: CDR1 SEHNR and CDR2 FQNEAQ (reference sequence).

The chain has TRBV23-1 and TRBJ2-5; D possibly corresponds to TRBD1 (6 bases). TRBV23-1 is identified as an open reading frame with a role that is uncertain. The germline V and J ends were trimmed by 0 bases and 2 bases, with 10 bases remaining between them. This CDR3 has 15 amino acids. The CDR3 region is CASSQSSRGQETQYF. Here the CDR3 DNA reads TGCGCCAGCAGTCAATCGTCCAGGGGTCAAGAGACCCAGTACTTC.

About this clone itself: Other DNA sequences in the same sample also yield this CDR3. The chain uses TRBV18 and TRBJ2-2, with TRBD2 identical over 8 bases. The trim removed 3 bases at V and 2 bases at J, leaving 8 bases unmatched. CDR3 length: 17 residues. The germline V gene has CDR1 KGHSH and CDR2 LQKENI. CDR3 residues: CASSPPTSGPNTGELFF. CDR3 nucleotide sequence: TGTGCCAGCTCACCCCCTACTAGCGGACCCAACACCGGGGAGCTGTTTTTT.

The chain links TRBV28 to TRBJ2-1; D gene unclear. Between the trimmed V and J ends, which lost 1 base and 0 bases, there was a span of 10 bases. This CDR3 contains 16 residues. Germline V gene sequence: CDR1 MDHEN, CDR2 SYDVKM. The CDR3 region has the DNA TGTGCCAGCAGTTTATCTTTTTCCCCCTCCTACAATGAGCAGTTCTTC. It codes for CASSLSFSPSYNEQFF.

This clone has a handful of counts. The chain links TRBV5-1 to TRBJ1-3; D is ambiguous. The CDR3 totals 14 residues. The V end lost 0 bases, the J end lost 4 bases, and 8 bases lay between the germline ends. Germline values: CDR1 SGHRS, CDR2 YFSETQ. The CDR3 spells CASSLGGDGNTIYF. Written as DNA, the CDR3 is TGCGCCAGCAGCTTGGGCGGAGACGGAAACACCATATATTTT.

This chain joins TRBV25-1 and TRBJ1-1; 7 nucleotides agree with TRBD1. Per germline, CDR1 MGHDK and CDR2 SYGVNS. CDR3 size: 13 residues. Trimming took 0 bases from V and 8 from J; bases not matched to a gene: 3. The CDR3 DNA reads TGTGCCAGCAGTGAATATCTGACAGGGGAAGCTTTCTTT. It encodes CASSEYLTGEAFF.

This clone was seen once. This chain uses TRBV5-1 with TRBJ2-1, with 8 bases that match TRBD2. The CDR3 spans 18 residues. The V gene end was trimmed by 4 bases and the J gene end by 1 base; junction bases not matched to a gene: 13. Germline V gene lookup returns CDR1 SGHRS and CDR2 YFSETQ. The CDR3 here is CASSIASGSLESYNEQFF. The CDR3 nucleotides read TGCGCCAGCAGCATAGCCAGCGGGAGTTTAGAATCCTACAATGAGCAGTTCTTC.

The chain has TRBV18 and TRBJ1-4, with D unclear. The V and J ends lost 2 bases and 7 bases respectively, with 5 bases between them. The germline CDR1 and CDR2 sequences are KGHSH and LQKENI. The CDR3 sequence is 12 residues long. The CDR3 sequence is CASSPMGEKLFF. The CDR3 DNA sequence: TGTGCCAGCTCACCAATGGGTGAAAAACTGTTTTTT.

The J gene is TRBJ2-7, the V gene TRBV15, with D possibly TRBD1 on 5 matching bases. With 1 base removed from V and 5 bases from J, the gap between germline ends came to 15 bases. The CDR3 totals 15 residues. From germline, CDR1 is LNHNV and CDR2 YYDKDF (reference sequence). The CDR3 reads CATSRATEGADEQYF. The CDR3 coding sequence is TGTGCCACCAGCAGAGCGACAGAAGGAGCAGACGAGCAGTACTTC.

This chain links TRBV7-6 with TRBJ1-5; D call uncertain. Trimming pared 5 bases from V and 10 bases from J, leaving 15 bases between. This CDR3 contains 13 residues. Germline lookup yields CDR1 SGHVS and CDR2 FNYEAQ. CDR3 DNA: TGTGCCAGCAGCCCGACGGTATTCGGACCCCAGCATTTT. It is translated as CASSPTVFGPQHF. The variable domain in full, with the rest retrieved from reference TRBV7-6 and TRBJ1-5, is GAGVSQSPRYKVTKRGQDVALRCDPISGHVSLYWYRQALGQGPEFLTYFNYEAQQDKSGLPNDRFSAERPEGSISTLTIQRTEQRDSAMYRCASSPTVFGPQHFGDGTRLSIL.

V gene TRBV19 combines with J gene TRBJ1-2; 9 bases align to TRBD1. The CDR3 spans 14 residues. Germline V gene data show CDR1 as LNHDA and CDR2 as SQIVND (reference sequence). Unmatched junction bases numbered 7, after V lost 8 bases and J lost 3 bases. Here the CDR3 reads CASLNRGRDYGYTF. The CDR3 coding sequence is TGTGCCAGTCTTAACAGGGGGCGAGACTATGGCTACACCTTC.

The chain links TRBV5-1 to TRBJ2-7; D not resolved. The CDR3 contains 13 residues. The V end was cut by 0 bases, the J end by 6 bases, with 10 bases between. Germline loops: CDR1 SGHRS, CDR2 YFSETQ. DNA for the CDR3: TGCGCCAGCAGCTTGGCCCAAGTTGGCGAGCAGTACTTC. Its protein is CASSLAQVGEQYF. Variable domain in full (rest from reference TRBV5-1 and TRBJ2-7): KAGVTQTPRYLIKTRGQQVTLSCSPISGHRSVSWYQQTPGQGLQFLFEYFSETQRNKGNFPGRFSGRQFSNSRSEMNVSTLELGDSALYLCASSLAQVGEQYFGPGTRLTVT.

V is TRBV28 and J is TRBJ1-4; 8 positions match TRBD1. This CDR3 has 16 residues. The V gene's germline CDR1 is MDHEN and CDR2 SYDVKM. With V trimmed by 2 bases and J by 6 bases, 8 bases remained unmatched. CDR3 sequence reads: CASSLIPTGVHEKLFF. The CDR3 region has the DNA TGTGCCAGCAGTTTAATTCCGACAGGGGTTCATGAAAAACTGTTTTTT.

The chain recombines TRBV11-2 with TRBJ2-7; D is unclear. This CDR3 has 12 amino acids. V gave up 5 bases and J gave up 3 bases, with 8 bases separating them. From germline, CDR1 is SGHAT and CDR2 FQNNGV. The CDR3 sequence: CASSATGYEQYF. CDR3 nucleotide sequence: TGTGCCAGCAGCGCGACCGGCTACGAGCAGTACTTC.

The table lists this clone with a count of one. The CDR3 protein is CASSWDGYSNQPQHF. CDR3 sequence (DNA): TGCGCCAGCAGCTGGGACGGGTATAGCAATCAGCCCCAGCATTTT. This chain joins TRBV5-1 and TRBJ1-5, with D possibly TRBD1 on 5 matching bases. Trimming took off 3 bases at V and 0 bases at J, with 10 bases between the two ends. Germline V gene lookup returns CDR1 SGHRS and CDR2 YFSETQ. The CDR3 length is 15 residues.

The V and J genes are TRBV28 and TRBJ1-1; possible D gene TRBD1, 6 bases. V was trimmed by 5 bases and J by 3 bases, leaving 13 bases between them. Germline CDR1 is MDHEN and CDR2 is SYDVKM. This CDR3 region has 14 residues. In DNA, the CDR3 is TGTGCCAGCAGTCCCCTACAGGGTGACACTGAAGCTTTCTTT. It codes for CASSPLQGDTEAFF. Full variable domain (rest looked up from reference TRBV28 and TRBJ1-1): DVKVTQSSRYLVKRTGEKVFLECVQDMDHENMFWYRQDPGLGLRLIYFSYDVKMKEKGDIPEGYSVSREKKERFSLILESASTNQTSMYLCASSPLQGDTEAFFGQGTRLTVV.

The rearrangement joins TRBV5-5 to TRBJ1-5, with D unclear. In germline, CDR1 is SGHKS, CDR2 YYEKEE (reference sequence). The CDR3 has 13 residues. Trimming stripped 4 bases from V and 9 bases from J, with 14 bases between. CDR3 residues: CASSPVLVGPQHF. The CDR3 region has the DNA TGTGCCAGCAGCCCGGTCCTAGTCGGGCCCCAGCATTTT.